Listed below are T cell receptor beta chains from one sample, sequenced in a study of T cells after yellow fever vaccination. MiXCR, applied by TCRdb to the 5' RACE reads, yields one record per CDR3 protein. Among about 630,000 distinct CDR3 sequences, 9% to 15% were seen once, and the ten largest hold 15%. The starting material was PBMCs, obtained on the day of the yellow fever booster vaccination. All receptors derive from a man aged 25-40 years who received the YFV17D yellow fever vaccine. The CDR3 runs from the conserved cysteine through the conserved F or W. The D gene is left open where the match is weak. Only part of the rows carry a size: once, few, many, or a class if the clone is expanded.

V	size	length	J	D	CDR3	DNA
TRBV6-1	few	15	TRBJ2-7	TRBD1	CASSLGQGVGYEQYF	TGTGCCAGCAGCCTGGGACAGGGGGTAGGTTACGAGCAGTACTTC
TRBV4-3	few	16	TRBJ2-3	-	CASSQDLSGGADTQYF	TGCGCCAGCAGCCAAGATCTCAGCGGAGGGGCAGATACGCAGTATTTT
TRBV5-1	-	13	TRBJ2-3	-	CASSWPTRDTQYF	TGCGCCAGCAGCTGGCCCACCCGAGATACGCAGTATTTT
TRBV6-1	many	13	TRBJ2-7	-	CASISYTSYEQYF	TGTGCCAGCATATCCTACACCTCCTACGAGCAGTACTTC
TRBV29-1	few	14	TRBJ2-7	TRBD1	CSARGQGVNYEQYF	TGCAGCGCAAGGGGACAGGGGGTGAACTACGAGCAGTACTTC
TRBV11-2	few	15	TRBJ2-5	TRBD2	CASRRPGLAEETQYF	TGTGCCAGCAGACGTCCGGGACTAGCGGAAGAGACCCAGTACTTC
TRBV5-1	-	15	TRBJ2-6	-	CASSPGSSGANVLTF	TGCGCCAGCAGCCCCGGGAGCTCTGGGGCCAACGTCCTGACTTTC
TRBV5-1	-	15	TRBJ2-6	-	CASSLAASGANVLTF	TGCGCCAGCAGCTTGGCCGCCTCTGGGGCCAACGTCCTGACTTTC
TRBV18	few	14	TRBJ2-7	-	CASSSAGEVGEQYF	TGTGCCAGCTCGTCCGCAGGGGAGGTCGGCGAGCAGTACTTC
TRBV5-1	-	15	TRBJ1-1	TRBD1	CASLPGGGGNTEAFF	TGCGCCTCGCTTCCAGGGGGCGGTGGGAACACTGAAGCTTTCTTT
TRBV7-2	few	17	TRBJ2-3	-	CASSPIAAARPTDTQYF	TGTGCCAGCAGTCCAATAGCGGCCGCACGACCCACAGATACGCAGTATTTT
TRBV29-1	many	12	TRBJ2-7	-	CSARGQFYEQYF	TGCAGCGCTAGAGGACAGTTCTACGAGCAGTACTTC
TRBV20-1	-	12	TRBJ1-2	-	CSASEDHYGYTF	TGCAGTGCTTCCGAGGACCACTATGGCTACACCTTC
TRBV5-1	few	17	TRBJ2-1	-	CASSLPETRSSYNEQFF	TGCGCCAGCAGCTTGCCGGAGACTCGGAGCTCCTACAATGAGCAGTTCTTC
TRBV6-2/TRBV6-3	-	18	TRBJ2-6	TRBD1	CASSYSRQGFSGANVLTF	TGTGCCAGCAGTTACTCGCGACAGGGATTCTCTGGGGCCAACGTCCTGACTTTC
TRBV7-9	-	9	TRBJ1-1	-	CATRGGGVF	TGTGCTACCAGGGGTGGGGGAGTCTTT
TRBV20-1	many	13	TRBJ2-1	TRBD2	CSAPSGPGNEQFF	TGCAGTGCCCCTAGCGGCCCCGGCAATGAGCAGTTCTTC
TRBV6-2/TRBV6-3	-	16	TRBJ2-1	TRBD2	CASSYGLAGGLDEQFF	TGTGCCAGCAGTTACGGGCTAGCGGGAGGATTGGATGAGCAGTTCTTC
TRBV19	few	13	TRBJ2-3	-	CASRGADTDTQYF	TGTGCCAGCAGGGGAGCGGACACAGATACGCAGTATTTT
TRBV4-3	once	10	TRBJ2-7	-	CVPGDYEQYF	TGCGTACCCGGGGACTACGAGCAGTACTTC
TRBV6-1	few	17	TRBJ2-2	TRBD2	CASKGTSGSSNTGELFF	TGTGCCAGCAAGGGGACTAGCGGGAGTTCGAACACCGGGGAGCTGTTTTTT
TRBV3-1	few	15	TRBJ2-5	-	CASSQEEENSETQYF	TGTGCCAGCAGCCAAGAGGAAGAGAACTCGGAGACCCAGTACTTC
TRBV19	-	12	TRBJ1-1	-	CASSIPGGDAFF	TGTGCCAGTAGTATCCCCGGGGGGGACGCTTTCTTT
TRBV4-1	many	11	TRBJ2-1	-	CASSQRGEQFF	TGCGCCAGCAGCCAACGCGGGGAGCAGTTCTTC